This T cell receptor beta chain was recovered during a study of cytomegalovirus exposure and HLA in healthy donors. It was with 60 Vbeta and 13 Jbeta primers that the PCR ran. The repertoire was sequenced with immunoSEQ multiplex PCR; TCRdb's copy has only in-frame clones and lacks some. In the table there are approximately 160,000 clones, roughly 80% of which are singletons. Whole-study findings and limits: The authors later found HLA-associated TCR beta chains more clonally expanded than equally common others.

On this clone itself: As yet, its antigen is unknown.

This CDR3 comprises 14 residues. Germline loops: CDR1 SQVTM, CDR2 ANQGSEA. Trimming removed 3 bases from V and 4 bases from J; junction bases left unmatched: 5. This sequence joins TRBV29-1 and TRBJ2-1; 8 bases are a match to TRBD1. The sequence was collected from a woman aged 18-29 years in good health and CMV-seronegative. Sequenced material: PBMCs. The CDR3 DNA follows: TGCAGCGTTGAGGGGGACAGGAGTTACAATGAGCAGTTCTTC. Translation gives CSVEGDRSYNEQFF.